The rows below give T cell receptor beta chains drawn from one sample of a study of T cell changes during pregnancy in multiple sclerosis. TCRdb's table, derived via immunoSEQ multiplex PCR, lists solely in-frame clones and lacks some. The table includes some 69,000 clones, about 90% detected once. This specimen consisted of peripheral blood, obtained in the second trimester of pregnancy. These TCRs come from a female donor in good health, enrolled as a control in a pregnancy study. CDR3s include the opening cysteine and the closing phenylalanine or tryptophan. Fields, in order: V gene, J gene, D gene, clone size, CDR3 protein, CDR3 DNA. D genes are given only for firm matches. Not every row has a clone size; where given, it reads once, few, many or a size class.

>TRBV2|TRBJ2-3|TRBD2|NA
CASSAASGGTDTQYF
TGTGCCAGCAGTGCGGCTAGCGGGGGGACAGATACGCAGTATTTT
>TRBV25-1|TRBJ1-1|NA|NA
CASSERAAGVNTEAFF
TGTGCCAGCAGTGAACGGGCCGCGGGCGTGAACACTGAAGCTTTCTTT
>TRBV5-8|TRBJ2-1|TRBD1|NA
CASSVWTGDYNEQFF
TGTGCCAGCAGCGTATGGACAGGGGACTACAATGAGCAGTTCTTC
>TRBV30|TRBJ2-1|NA|NA
CAWSVGLYNEQFF
TGTGCCTGGAGTGTGGGACTTTACAATGAGCAGTTCTTC
>TRBV10-3|TRBJ1-2|TRBD1|NA
CAIRLYRDRGQGDYGYTF
TGTGCCATCAGACTTTACCGGGACAGGGGGCAAGGAGACTATGGCTACACCTTC
>TRBV6-6|TRBJ1-1|NA|NA
CASRKRGVGDTEAFF
TGTGCCAGCAGGAAGCGGGGCGTCGGGGACACTGAAGCTTTCTTT
>TRBV6-1|TRBJ1-4|TRBD1|NA
CASSPGTGVEKLFF
TGTGCCAGCTCCCCCGGGACAGGGGTAGAAAAACTGTTTTTT
>TRBV4-1|TRBJ2-5|TRBD1|NA
CASSQDSGTGINQYF
TGCGCCAGCAGCCAAGACTCGGGGACAGGGATTAACCAGTACTTC
>TRBV11-2|TRBJ2-1|NA|NA
CASSVQGSTYNEQFF
TGTGCCAGCAGCGTACAGGGTTCAACCTACAATGAGCAGTTCTTC
>TRBV19|TRBJ1-1|NA|NA
CASSIRQAGNTEAFF
TGTGCCAGTAGTATCAGACAGGCTGGGAACACTGAAGCTTTCTTT
>TRBV10-3|TRBJ2-1|NA|NA
CAISEEHEQFF
TGTGCCATCAGTGAAGAGCATGAGCAGTTCTTC
>TRBV5-4|TRBJ2-5|TRBD2|NA
CASSYLAGGGETQYF
TGTGCCAGCAGCTATCTAGCGGGAGGAGGGGAGACCCAGTACTTC
>TRBV11-2|TRBJ1-6|NA|NA
CASSPQQSSYNSPLHF
TGTGCCAGCAGCCCTCAACAGAGCTCCTATAATTCACCCCTCCACTTT
>TRBV5-8|TRBJ2-5|TRBD1|once
CASSLGQGSSIMYQETQYF
TGTGCCAGCAGCTTAGGACAGGGGTCTTCAATCATGTACCAAGAGACCCAGTACTTC
>TRBV29-1|TRBJ1-2|NA|once
CSVDSFGYTF
TGCAGCGTTGATTCCTTTGGCTACACCTTC
>TRBV28|TRBJ2-1|NA|NA
CASSSSVAGRSYNEQFF
TGTGCCAGCAGTTCCTCCGTGGCGGGCCGGTCCTACAATGAGCAGTTCTTC
>TRBV29-1|TRBJ1-2|TRBD1|NA
CSVEPGQGMVSYTF
TGCAGCGTTGAACCGGGACAGGGGATGGTTAGCTACACCTTC
>TRBV5-4|TRBJ2-1|NA|NA
CALQTTAGNEQFF
TGTGCCCTCCAGACGACAGCGGGCAATGAGCAGTTCTTC
>TRBV19|TRBJ2-1|NA|NA
CASSASNGEQFF
TGTGCCAGTAGTGCTAGCAATGGTGAGCAGTTCTTC
>TRBV5-8|TRBJ1-2|TRBD1|NA
CASSLGAGQGTYGYTF
TGTGCCAGCAGCTTGGGAGCTGGACAGGGCACCTATGGCTACACCTTC
>TRBV6-1|TRBJ1-1|NA|NA
CASSDGAFF
TGTGCCAGCAGTGACGGAGCTTTCTTT
>TRBV6-1|TRBJ1-3|NA|NA
CASSAGHATSGNTIYF
TGTGCCAGCAGTGCAGGGCACGCCACCTCTGGAAACACCATATATTTT
>TRBV19|TRBJ1-1|NA|NA
CASSIMGSGGTEAFF
TGTGCCAGTAGTATCATGGGCAGCGGCGGCACTGAAGCTTTCTTT
>TRBV29-1|TRBJ1-1|NA|few
CSVLPGETEAFF
TGCAGCGTCCTCCCTGGGGAGACTGAAGCTTTCTTT
>TRBV27|TRBJ2-3|NA|NA
CASTHGGSGTPKVTQYF
TGTGCCAGCACCCACGGTGGGAGTGGGACTCCTAAAGTTACGCAGTATTTT
>TRBV4-1|TRBJ2-5|NA|NA
CASSPLGRTDWETQYF
TGCGCCAGCAGCCCCCTCGGGCGGACGGACTGGGAGACCCAGTACTTC
>TRBV7-2|TRBJ1-1|TRBD1|NA
CASTVDRGLTEAFF
TGTGCCAGCACCGTAGACAGGGGCCTAACTGAAGCTTTCTTT
>TRBV6-4|TRBJ2-2|NA|NA
CASSALPRGTGELFF
TGTGCCAGCAGTGCCCTGCCTCGGGGCACCGGGGAGCTGTTTTTT
>TRBV6-1|TRBJ2-7|TRBD2|NA
CASGGRGSSYEQYF
TGTGCCAGCGGAGGGAGGGGCAGCTCCTACGAGCAGTACTTC
>TRBV7-2|TRBJ2-1|NA|NA
CASSYDWEEQFF
TGTGCCAGCAGCTACGACTGGGAGGAGCAGTTCTTC
>TRBV30|TRBJ1-1|TRBD1|NA
CAWSVRDRETNTEAFF
TGTGCCTGGAGTGTACGGGACAGGGAGACGAACACTGAAGCTTTCTTT
>TRBV7-8|TRBJ1-3|NA|NA
CASSDHPGKRTGNTIYF
TGTGCCAGCAGCGATCATCCAGGGAAACGAACTGGAAACACCATATATTTT
>TRBV4-1|TRBJ2-7|NA|once
CASSQETNRGRGGPYEQYF
TGCGCCAGCAGCCAAGAGACCAACAGGGGACGGGGGGGGCCCTACGAGCAGTACTTC
>TRBV13|TRBJ2-3|NA|NA
CASSFKGGASPYTQYF
TGTGCCAGCAGCTTTAAAGGGGGGGCCTCTCCATATACGCAGTATTTT
>TRBV6-1|TRBJ1-2|NA|NA
CASSESGNYGYTF
TGTGCCAGCAGTGAATCCGGGAACTATGGCTACACCTTC
>TRBV9|TRBJ1-1|NA|NA
CASSVPGGALMATEAFF
TGTGCCAGCAGCGTCCCGGGGGGGGCCCTAATGGCCACTGAAGCTTTCTTT
>TRBV6-1|TRBJ1-5|NA|NA
CASSKGEISNQPQHF
TGTGCCAGCAGTAAGGGGGAGATTAGCAATCAGCCCCAGCATTTT
>TRBV6-1|TRBJ2-7|NA|NA
CASRVSQAYEQYF
TGTGCCAGCAGGGTGAGCCAGGCCTACGAGCAGTACTTC
>TRBV6-5|TRBJ2-7|NA|NA
CASSYSNRVGYEQYF
TGTGCCAGCAGTTACTCGAACAGGGTAGGCTACGAGCAGTACTTC
>TRBV18|TRBJ2-5|NA|NA
CASSPGLFGASKETQYF
TGTGCCAGCTCACCGGGGCTTTTCGGAGCTTCAAAGGAGACCCAGTACTTC
>TRBV27|TRBJ2-1|TRBD2|NA
CASSYQAGGLNEQFF
TGTGCCAGCAGTTACCAAGCGGGAGGCCTCAATGAGCAGTTCTTC
>TRBV9|TRBJ1-1|NA|NA
CASSPTTDNTEAFF
TGTGCCAGCAGCCCAACGACAGATAACACTGAAGCTTTCTTT
>TRBV6-5|TRBJ2-1|TRBD2|NA
CASSYGTSGKREQFF
TGTGCCAGCAGTTACGGGACTAGCGGGAAAAGGGAGCAGTTCTTC
>TRBV5-8|TRBJ2-2|TRBD2|NA
CASSRGLLNTGELFF
TGTGCCAGCAGCCGGGGACTACTAAACACCGGGGAGCTGTTTTTT
>TRBV11-3|TRBJ2-5|TRBD2|once
CASSSGLADETQYF
TGTGCCAGCAGCTCCGGACTAGCCGATGAGACCCAGTACTTC
>TRBV19|TRBJ1-3|NA|NA
CASSLGADSRNTIYF
TGTGCCAGCTCCTTAGGGGCAGATAGCAGAAACACCATATATTTT
>TRBV7-2|TRBJ1-2|TRBD1|few
CASTLDRDRVTGYTF
TGTGCCAGCACCTTGGATCGGGACAGGGTCACTGGCTACACCTTC
>TRBV6-1|TRBJ1-4|NA|NA
CASITGLLNEKLFF
TGTGCCAGCATTACGGGACTGCTTAATGAAAAACTGTTTTTT
>TRBV6-1|TRBJ2-4|TRBD1|once
CASSEDVTGGIIQYF
TGTGCCAGCAGTGAAGATGTTACAGGGGGTATCATTCAGTACTTC